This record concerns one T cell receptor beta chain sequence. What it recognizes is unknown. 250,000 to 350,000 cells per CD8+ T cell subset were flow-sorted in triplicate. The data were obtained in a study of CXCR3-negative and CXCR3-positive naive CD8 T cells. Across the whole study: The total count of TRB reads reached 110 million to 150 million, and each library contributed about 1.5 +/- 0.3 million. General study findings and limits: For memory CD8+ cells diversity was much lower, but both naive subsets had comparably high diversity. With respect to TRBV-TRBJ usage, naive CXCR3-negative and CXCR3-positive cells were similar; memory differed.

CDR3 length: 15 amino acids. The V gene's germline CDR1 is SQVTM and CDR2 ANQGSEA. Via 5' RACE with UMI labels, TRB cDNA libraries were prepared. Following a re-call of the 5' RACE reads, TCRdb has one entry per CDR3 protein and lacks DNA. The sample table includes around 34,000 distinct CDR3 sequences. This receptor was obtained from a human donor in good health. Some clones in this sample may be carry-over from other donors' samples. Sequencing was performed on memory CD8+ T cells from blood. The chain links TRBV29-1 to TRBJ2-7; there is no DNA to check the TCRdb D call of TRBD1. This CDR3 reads CSVEDLGTESYEQYF.